A selection of T cell receptor beta chains follows, all from one sample in a study of T cells in Graves' hyperthyroidism and ophthalmopathy. MiXCR, run by TCRdb on the multiplex PCR reads, gives a single entry per CDR3 protein. The data contain about 52,000 distinct CDR3 sequences, under 50% of them singletons. Sequenced: blood. The origin of the receptors is a woman aged 45-59 years with Graves' ophthalmopathy. CDR3s include the opening cysteine and the closing phenylalanine or tryptophan. Fields, in order: V gene, D gene, clone size, J gene, CDR3 protein, CDR3 DNA. D genes are given only for firm matches. A row's size may be missing; if present it is once, few, many or a size class.

TRBV7-9	NA	NA	TRBJ1-1	CVSSLDRPEAFF	TGTGTCAGCAGTCTCGACAGGCCGGAAGCTTTCTTT
TRBV3-1	TRBD1	NA	TRBJ1-1	CASSRGTGVANTEAFF	TGTGCCAGCAGCCGTGGGACAGGGGTGGCGAACACTGAAGCTTTCTTT
TRBV11-2	NA	many	TRBJ1-1	CASSLDSRWGNTEAFF	TGTGCCAGCAGCTTAGATTCGAGGTGGGGAAACACTGAAGCTTTCTTT
TRBV2	TRBD2	many	TRBJ2-3	CASTPGLAGPDTQYF	TGTGCCAGCACCCCAGGGCTAGCGGGTCCAGATACGCAGTATTTT
TRBV7-2	TRBD1	once	TRBJ2-7	CASSFNDPRQGPSCEQYF	TGTGCCAGCAGCTTTAACGACCCGCGACAGGGCCCATCCTGCGAGCAGTACTTC
TRBV20-1	NA	NA	TRBJ2-2	CSAPGELFF	TGCAGTGCTCCCGGGGAGCTGTTTTTT
TRBV20-1	NA	many	TRBJ1-6	CSANVGDNSPLHF	TGCAGTGCGAACGTCGGAGATAATTCACCCCTCCACTTT
TRBV19	NA	NA	TRBJ2-7	CASSSNGPDEGYEQYF	TGTGCCAGTAGCTCAAATGGCCCGGACGAAGGGTATGAGCAGTACTTC
TRBV20-1	TRBD2	many	TRBJ2-1	CSARDLPSGLAGINEQFF	TGCAGTGCTAGAGATTTGCCTAGCGGACTAGCGGGGATCAATGAGCAGTTCTTC
TRBV19	NA	NA	TRBJ1-5	CASSIGRSRVQPQHF	TGTGCCAGTAGTATAGGAAGGAGCAGGGTCCAGCCCCAGCATTTT
TRBV20-1	NA	NA	TRBJ1-2	CSATQASNYGYTF	TGCAGTGCTACCCAAGCTTCTAACTATGGCTACACCTTC
TRBV19	NA	many	TRBJ2-4	CASSSTTGGAKNIQYF	TGTGCCAGTAGTTCAACGACCGGAGGAGCCAAAAACATTCAGTACTTC
TRBV20-1	NA	NA	TRBJ2-7	CSAEIRLSRHRDRSQSVRGYEQYF	TGCAGTGCTGAGATTCGACTGTCCAGGCACAGAGATAGAAGCCAGAGTGTACGCGGGTACGAGCAGTACTTC
TRBV6-5	TRBD2	NA	TRBJ2-6	CASSYAPPTSSEVLTF	TGTGCCAGCAGTTACGCACCACCGACTAGCTCAGAGGTCCTGACTTTC
TRBV7-2	NA	NA	TRBJ1-6	CASSLVAGANYSPLHF	TGTGCCAGCAGCTTAGTGGCAGGGGCTAATTATTCACCCCTCCACTTT
TRBV5-1	TRBD1	many	TRBJ2-6	CASSWTGDGANVLTF	TGCGCCAGCAGCTGGACAGGGGACGGGGCCAACGTCCTGACTTTC
TRBV19	NA	many	TRBJ2-1	CASSILADYNEQFF	TGTGCCAGTAGTATCCTAGCAGATTACAATGAGCAGTTCTTC
TRBV19	NA	NA	TRBJ1-5	CASNGEDNQPQHF	TGTGCCAGTAATGGAGAGGACAATCAGCCCCAGCATTTT
TRBV5-1	NA	NA	TRBJ2-1	CASSPGYGEQFF	TGCGCCAGTAGCCCGGGGTACGGTGAGCAGTTCTTC
TRBV20-1	NA	NA	TRBJ1-1	CTTTEHTEAFF	TGCACCACGACAGAACACACTGAAGCTTTCTTT
TRBV15	TRBD2	NA	TRBJ2-1	CATSVAGGSYNEQFF	TGTGCCACCAGCGTAGCGGGGGGCTCCTACAATGAGCAGTTCTTC
TRBV6-5	NA	many	TRBJ2-2	CASSYSRGPANTGELFF	TGTGCCAGCAGTTACTCTCGGGGACCCGCGAACACCGGGGAGCTGTTTTTT
TRBV5-1	TRBD2	many	TRBJ2-1	CASSLASSGRGQFF	TGCGCCAGCAGCTTGGCATCTAGCGGACGGGGGCAGTTCTTC